This TCR beta chain appears in the sequencing data of a study of control samples from healthy donors and cancer patients. Some clones are missing from TCRdb's copy, which holds only in-frame ones; the method was immunoSEQ multiplex PCR. The sample has around 94,000 clones; roughly 94% are singletons. The trim removed 5 bases at V and 3 bases at J, leaving 9 bases unmatched. The CDR3 contains 15 residues. Per the germline V gene, CDR1 is SGHNT and CDR2 is YYREEE (reference sequence). This TCR was sampled from a woman between 18 and 29 years old in good health. The rearrangement joins TRBV5-4 to TRBJ2-7; 9 bases are a match to TRBD1. Sequencing was carried out using blood. The CDR3 DNA reads as TGTGCCAGCAGATTAGGGACAGGGAACGACTACGAGCAGTACTTC. This encodes CASRLGTGNDYEQYF.